This entry concerns a single T cell receptor beta chain. There are 16 residues in the CDR3. Germline values: CDR1 MNHEY, CDR2 SMNVEV (reference sequence). Losses at the gene ends were 5 bases for V and 1 base for J; bases not matched to a gene: 4. This entry comes from a study of blood T cell repertoires in COVID-19. For the study at large: Sources were T cells, B-cell-depleted T cells, or PBMCs; the material itself was cDNA or gDNA.

In the source study's methods: Estimation of nucleated cell counts relied on the amplification of reference gene primers. The data were produced by immunoSEQ multiplex PCR, yet TCRdb's version contains in-frame clones alone and is incomplete. For V, J and clone size, that table is used; D and trimming come from the DNA. The sample includes approximately 240,000 clones, about 83% of them seen just once. In Seattle, patients joined the study during active infection and were tracked longitudinally. The chain combines TRBV27 with TRBJ2-3, with 12 nucleotides matching TRBD2. The sequenced sample was peripheral blood. This clonotype was obtained from a woman in her twenties or thirties with COVID-19, enrolled during active disease. The CDR3 loop is CASSPLAGGGTDTQYF. In nucleotides, the CDR3 is TGTGCCAGCAGTCCGCTAGCGGGAGGGGGCACAGATACGCAGTATTTT.